The clone carrying this T cell receptor beta chain came up once. CDR1 is MGHRA, CDR2 YSYEKL, per germline. The CDR3 is 18 amino acids. The J segment lost 1 base and the V segment lost 4 bases, leaving 13 bases of the junction unmatched. The data originate from a study of chemoradiotherapy in HPV16-positive cancers. Clones were sequenced by immunoSEQ multiplex PCR, and TCRdb holds only the in-frame ones, with some missing. Of fewer than 40,000 clones listed, roughly 90% are singletons. The sample was blood, taken from a patient who underwent chemoradiotherapy. The chain carries TRBV4-1 and TRBJ1-1, with 9 bases identical to TRBD1. The receptor's source is a human donor with HPV-associated anogenital cancer. CDR3 protein: CASSLRGGQGQKNTEAFF. The CDR3 nucleotides are TGCGCCAGCAGCCTTAGGGGGGGACAGGGACAGAAGAACACTGAAGCTTTCTTT.